This T cell receptor (beta chain) was sequenced for a study of blood T cell repertoires in COVID-19. In the original workflow: Amplification of reference gene primers was used by the study to estimate nucleated cell counts. Sequencing used immunoSEQ multiplex PCR; TCRdb keeps in-frame clones, though not all of them. That table furnishes V, J and clone size, whereas the DNA furnished D and trimming. The sample lists some 180,000 clones, about four fifths occurring once. Germline V gene sequence: CDR1 SGHNT, CDR2 YYREEE (reference sequence). This CDR3 contains 15 residues. Trimming removed 4 bases from V and 2 bases from J, with 10 bases in between.

The source material was peripheral blood. The V and J genes are TRBV5-4 and TRBJ1-6, with D possibly matching TRBD1 (6 bases). The sequence derives from a woman at least 80 years old with COVID-19, enrolled during active disease. The CDR3 here is CASSRDRTYNSPLHF. CDR3 bases: TGTGCCAGCAGCAGAGACAGGACCTATAATTCACCCCTCCACTTT.